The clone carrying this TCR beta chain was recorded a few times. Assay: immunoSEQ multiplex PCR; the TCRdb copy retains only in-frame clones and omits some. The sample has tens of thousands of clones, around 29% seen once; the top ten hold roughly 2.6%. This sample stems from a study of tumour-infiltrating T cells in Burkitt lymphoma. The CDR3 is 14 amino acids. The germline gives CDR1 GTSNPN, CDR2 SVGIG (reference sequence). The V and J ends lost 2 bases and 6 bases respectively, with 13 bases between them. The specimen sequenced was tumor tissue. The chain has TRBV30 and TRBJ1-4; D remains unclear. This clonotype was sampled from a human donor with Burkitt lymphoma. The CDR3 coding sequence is TGTGCCTGGAGTTCCGTCGGGTGGGATGAAAAACTGTTTTTT. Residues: CAWSSVGWDEKLFF.